Listed below are T cell receptor beta chains from one sample, sequenced in a study of tumor-infiltrating lymphocytes in primary liver carcinoma. TCRdb re-called the multiplex PCR reads through MiXCR, storing one row per CDR3 protein. The sample shows roughly 32,000 distinct CDR3 sequences, 70% to 80% of them seen only once. The sequencing sample was made of liver tumor tissue from sampling region 3. The receptors come from a woman aged 25 to 45 with primary liver carcinoma and hepatitis B virus infection. CDR3s include the opening cysteine and the closing phenylalanine or tryptophan. D genes are given only for firm matches. The size entry is marked missing in some rows and otherwise reads once, few, many or a size class.

abundance	d_gene	v_gene	j_gene	CDR3aa	CDR3nt
once	-	TRBV4-2	TRBJ2-7	CASSQFSRYEQYF	TGTGCCAGCAGCCAATTTAGTCGCTACGAGCAGTACTTC
medium-sized	-	TRBV4-1	TRBJ2-2	CASSHGAPGNTGELFF	TGCGCCAGCAGCCATGGGGCGCCCGGGAACACCGGGGAGCTGTTTTTT
few	-	TRBV5-1	TRBJ2-4	CASSLDGVSAIAKNIQYF	TGCGCCAGCAGCTTGGATGGGGTTTCGGCGATAGCCAAAAACATTCAGTACTTC
-	-	TRBV5-4	TRBJ1-4	CARSTNSGLKEKLFF	TGTGCCAGGAGCACCAACAGTGGGCTAAAAGAAAAACTGTTTTTT
-	-	TRBV5-4	TRBJ2-3	CASSNPVASVSRTDTQYF	TGTGCCAGCAGTAACCCGGTGGCTAGCGTGAGTCGGACAGATACGCAATATTTT
few	-	TRBV21-1	TRBJ2-7	CVSRRNEDQRVDRGAYEQYF	TGTGTCAGCCGAAGAAACGAAGACCAGCGGGTGGATAGGGGGGCCTACGAGCAGTACTTC
-	-	TRBV6-5	TRBJ2-2	CASRSRDTGELFF	TGTGCCAGCAGATCCAGGGACACCGGGGAGCTGTTCTTT
-	TRBD1	TRBV12-3/TRBV12-4	TRBJ1-2	CASSLRDRPFYGYTF	TGTGCCAGCAGTTTAAGGGACAGGCCCTTCTATGGCTACACCTTC
-	-	TRBV20-1	TRBJ1-5	CSARDPVNQPQHF	TGCAGTGCTAGAGACCCCGTGAACCAGCCCCAGCATTTT
few	-	TRBV10-3	TRBJ2-1	CAISPTATRDEQLF	TGTGCCATCAGTCCCACTGCGACGCGGGATGAGCAGTTGTTC
once	-	TRBV11-3	TRBJ1-1	CTSSPPRGLNTEAFF	TGTACTAGCAGCCCCCCACGGGGCTTGAACACTGAAGCCTTCTTT
large	-	TRBV24-1	TRBJ2-3	CATSDAIGTVTQYF	TGTGCCACCAGTGATGCTATCGGGACGGTGACGCAGTATTTT
once	TRBD1	TRBV11-2	TRBJ2-2	CVCSVETGYTGELFF	TGTGTCTGCAGCGTAGAGACAGGGTACACCGGGGAGCTGTTTTTT
-	TRBD2	TRBV11-3	TRBJ2-1	CASSRLAGGRYEEFF	TGTGCCAGCAGCCGACTAGCGGGGGGAAGGTATGAAGAGTTCTTC
-	TRBD2	TRBV12-3/TRBV12-4	TRBJ2-1	CTRSPSWVSGPYNEQFF	TGTACCAGAAGTCCCAGTTGGGTTAGCGGGCCCTACAATGAGCAGTTCTTC
-	-	TRBV12-3/TRBV12-4	TRBJ2-5	CASSTYPGSVYTQYF	TGTGCCAGCAGCACCTACCCCGGGAGCGTATATACCCAGTACTTC
-	-	TRBV6-6	TRBJ2-6	CASNIRDRSGANVLTF	TGTGCCAGCAACATCCGGGATCGCTCTGGGGCCAACGTCCTGACTTTC
-	-	TRBV6-1	TRBJ1-2	CASSGRFLVLRSNHGYTF	TGTGCCAGCAGTGGACGGTTCCTGGTCCTTAGATCCAACCATGGCTACACCTTC
-	TRBD1	TRBV11-2	TRBJ1-1	CASSARDRGRKRCSNTEAFF	TGTGCAAGCAGCGCTCGGGACAGAGGGCGCAAGAGGTGTAGTAACACTGAAGCTTTCTTT
-	-	TRBV11-1	TRBJ2-7	CACSSDSYEQYF	TGTGCCTGCAGCTCCGACAGCTACGAGCAATACTTC
-	-	TRBV5-6	TRBJ2-2	CASSLEPRVTGELFF	TGTGCAAGCAGCTTGGAACCCAGAGTGACCGGGGAGCTGTTTTTT
-	TRBD2	TRBV4-3	TRBJ2-1	CANGQNVAGARDEQFF	TGCGCCAACGGCCAAAACGTAGCGGGTGCCAGAGATGAGCAGTTCTTC
-	-	TRBV5-6	TRBJ1-1	CVSGREDTDAFF	TGTGTCAGCGGGCGTGAGGACACTGATGCTTTCTTT
-	-	TRBV6-1	TRBJ1-5	CASSEGGGANDQPQHF	TGTGCCAGCAGTGAAGGGGGGGGAGCAAACGATCAGCCCCAGCATTTT
once	TRBD1	TRBV10-3	TRBJ2-5	CAISWTTGEPQYF	TGTGCCATCAGTTGGACAACAGGGGAGCCCCAGTACTTC
many	-	TRBV11-2	TRBJ1-2	CASSLESAGYYGYTF	TGTGCCAGCAGCTTAGAGAGTGCGGGTTACTATGGCTACACCTTC
few	-	TRBV12-3/TRBV12-4	TRBJ1-2	CASSFRGECGYIF	TGTGCCAGCAGTTTTCGGGGGGAGTGCGGCTACATCTTC
many	-	TRBV11-2	TRBJ2-7	CVSSLPKAYEQYF	TGTGTCAGCAGCTTACCAAAAGCCTACGAGCAGTACTTC
many	-	TRBV4-1	TRBJ1-4	CASSQEVPSNEKLFF	TGCGCCAGCAGCCAAGAGGTTCCCTCGAATGAAAAACTGTTTTTT
-	TRBD1	TRBV10-3	TRBJ2-3	CAISETDRGYWTDTQYF	TGTGCCATCAGTGAGACAGACAGGGGTTATTGGACAGATACGCAGTATTTC
once	-	TRBV11-2	TRBJ2-5	CASSLRGPETQYF	TGTGCCAGCAGCTTACGGGGGCCAGAGACCCAGTACTTC
many	-	TRBV11-1	TRBJ2-7	CASMGKRSYEQYF	TGTGCCAGCATGGGGAAGCGATCCTACGAGCAGTACTTC
-	TRBD2	TRBV4-3	TRBJ2-7	CTSSQAVTGGHIGYEQYF	TGCACCAGCAGCCAAGCTGTGACGGGGGGTCACATTGGCTACGAGCAATACTTC
-	-	TRBV5-4	TRBJ2-3	CASCNPAASRSLTDTQYF	TGTGCCAGCTGTAACCCGGCGGCTAGCAGGAGTCTGACAGATACGCAGTATTTT
-	TRBD2	TRBV6-5	TRBJ2-1	CASSPPGLAVHIEQFF	TGTGCCAGTAGTCCGCCGGGACTAGCGGTCCACATTGAGCAGTTCTTC
-	-	TRBV14	TRBJ1-1	CASSQATVGWVFF	TGTGCCAGCAGCCAGGCCACAGTAGGTTGGGTTTTCTTT
-	-	TRBV28	TRBJ1-2	CASGLTTAEKIYGYTF	TGTGCCAGCGGTTTAACGACAGCGGAAAAAATCTATGGCTACACCTTC
once	-	TRBV5-1	TRBJ2-2	CASSLGHRDKDTGELFF	TGCGCCAGCAGCTTGGGGCACAGGGACAAGGACACCGGGGAACTGTTTTTT
many	TRBD2	TRBV11-2	TRBJ2-2	CASSPDLGTSGMGTGELFF	TGTGCCAGCAGCCCTGACCTCGGGACTAGCGGGATGGGGACCGGGGAGCTGTTTTTT
once	TRBD1	TRBV11-2	TRBJ1-1	CASSAWDRGRKRRSNTEAFF	TGTGCCAGCAGCGCTTGGGACAGGGGGCGCAAGAGGCGGAGTAACACTGAAGCCTTCTTT
-	TRBD1	TRBV6-5	TRBJ2-2	CASSPRTLFTGELFF	TGTGCCAGCAGTCCGCGGACATTGTTCACAGGGGAGTTGTTTTTT
-	-	TRBV12-3/TRBV12-4	TRBJ1-1	CASSLPIPNTEAFF	TGTGCTAGCAGCTTACCGATACCGAACACTGAAGCTTTCTTT
many	-	TRBV11-2	TRBJ2-7	CASTFPAGYEQYF	TGTGCCAGCACCTTTCCGGCGGGGTACGAGCAGTACTTC
many	-	TRBV11-2	TRBJ2-3	CASSLVGRHTDTQYF	TGTGCCAGCAGCTTAGTGGGACGCCACACAGATACGCAGTATTTT
-	-	TRBV10-3	TRBJ2-1	CATSHTATPDEQFF	TGTGCCACCAGTCACACGGCGACCCCGGATGAGCAGTTCTTC
-	-	TRBV7-8	TRBJ2-5	CTSLPLGQETQYF	TGCACCAGCCTCCCCTTGGGCCAAGAGACCCAGTACTTC
once	-	TRBV4-1	TRBJ2-7	CANSQDPRNRVHEQYF	TGCGCCAACAGCCAAGATCCCCGGAACAGGGTCCACGAACAATACTTC
-	-	TRBV11-2	TRBJ2-1	CASSSAAGGNEHFF	TGTGCCAGTAGCTCCGCTGCAGGCGGTAATGAGCATTTCTTC
-	TRBD1	TRBV11-2	TRBJ2-5	CGSCTRTGGAKETLYF	TGTGGCAGCTGCACAAGAACAGGGGGCGCGAAAGAGACCCTGTACTTC
-	-	TRBV4-1	TRBJ2-5	CASTNPREETQHF	TGTGCCAGCACTAATCCGAGGGAAGAGACCCAGCACTTC